The rows below give T cell receptor beta chains drawn from one sample of a study of cytomegalovirus exposure and HLA in healthy donors. Here immunoSEQ multiplex PCR was the method, and the copy in TCRdb shows in-frame clones only, minus some. The sample lists more than 150,000 clones; 65% to 85% were seen once. Sample: PBMCs. The source of these receptors is a woman aged 45-65 years in good health and CMV-seropositive. The CDR3 runs from the conserved cysteine through the conserved F or W. The D gene is left open where the match is weak. Rows give clone size only sometimes, using once, few, many, or a class for an expanded clone.

d_gene: TRBD2
j_gene: TRBJ2-1
abundance: NA
v_gene: TRBV7-3
CDR3aa: CASSSTSGRADEQFF
CDR3nt: TGTGCCAGCAGCTCCACTAGCGGGAGGGCTGATGAGCAGTTCTTC

d_gene: TRBD1
j_gene: TRBJ1-1
abundance: NA
v_gene: TRBV9
CDR3aa: CASSVLGQGGPEAFF
CDR3nt: TGTGCCAGCAGCGTTCTAGGACAGGGGGGACCTGAAGCTTTCTTT

d_gene: TRBD2
j_gene: TRBJ2-1
abundance: few
v_gene: TRBV5-1
CDR3aa: CASSPTTSGEQFF
CDR3nt: TGCGCCAGCAGCCCGACGACTAGCGGGGAGCAGTTCTTC

d_gene: TRBD2
j_gene: TRBJ2-3
abundance: few
v_gene: TRBV28
CDR3aa: CASSTLRLAGEDTQYF
CDR3nt: TGTGCCAGCAGTACACTCAGACTAGCGGGAGAGGATACGCAGTATTTT

d_gene: NA
j_gene: TRBJ1-5
abundance: NA
v_gene: TRBV19
CDR3aa: CATTDSYPGNQPQHF
CDR3nt: TGTGCCACCACCGACAGTTATCCCGGCAATCAGCCCCAGCATTTT

d_gene: TRBD1
j_gene: TRBJ1-2
abundance: NA
v_gene: TRBV4-3
CDR3aa: CASSQGGQGPNYGYTF
CDR3nt: TGCGCCAGCAGCCAAGGGGGACAGGGTCCTAACTATGGCTACACCTTC

d_gene: NA
j_gene: TRBJ2-7
abundance: NA
v_gene: TRBV11-2
CDR3aa: CASSPQGNSYEQYF
CDR3nt: TGTGCCAGCAGCCCTCAGGGGAACTCCTACGAGCAGTACTTC

d_gene: TRBD1
j_gene: TRBJ2-5
abundance: NA
v_gene: TRBV11-3
CDR3aa: CASSPGTGEGETQYF
CDR3nt: TGTGCCAGCAGCCCGGGGACAGGGGAAGGGGAGACCCAGTACTTC

d_gene: TRBD1
j_gene: TRBJ1-2
abundance: few
v_gene: TRBV6-6
CDR3aa: CASMGLDRGQNYGYTF
CDR3nt: TGTGCCAGCATGGGCTTGGACAGGGGGCAGAACTATGGCTACACCTTC

d_gene: TRBD1
j_gene: TRBJ1-4
abundance: NA
v_gene: TRBV30
CDR3aa: CAWNAGQERGEKLFF
CDR3nt: TGTGCCTGGAACGCAGGACAGGAACGAGGTGAAAAACTGTTTTTT

d_gene: NA
j_gene: TRBJ1-1
abundance: NA
v_gene: TRBV30
CDR3aa: CAWSVGRVNTEAFF
CDR3nt: TGTGCCTGGAGTGTAGGCAGGGTAAACACTGAAGCTTTCTTT

d_gene: NA
j_gene: TRBJ1-3
abundance: NA
v_gene: TRBV4-1
CDR3aa: CASRAVDSGNTIYF
CDR3nt: TGCGCCAGCAGGGCCGTCGACTCTGGAAACACCATATATTTT

d_gene: NA
j_gene: TRBJ2-7
abundance: once
v_gene: TRBV6-6
CDR3aa: CASSYGLSYEQYF
CDR3nt: TGTGCCAGCAGTTACGGGCTGTCCTACGAGCAGTACTTC

d_gene: NA
j_gene: TRBJ1-1
abundance: few
v_gene: TRBV6-5
CDR3aa: CASSYSGRNTEAFF
CDR3nt: TGTGCCAGCAGTTACTCTGGGAGGAACACTGAAGCTTTCTTT

d_gene: NA
j_gene: TRBJ1-3
abundance: NA
v_gene: TRBV18
CDR3aa: CASSPNLGPGGENTIYF
CDR3nt: TGTGCCAGCTCACCAAACCTTGGTCCTGGCGGGGAAAACACCATATATTTT

d_gene: TRBD1
j_gene: TRBJ1-3
abundance: few
v_gene: TRBV29-1
CDR3aa: CSVRGTGGGNTIYF
CDR3nt: TGCAGCGTCCGCGGGACAGGGGGCGGAAACACCATATATTTT

d_gene: NA
j_gene: TRBJ2-1
abundance: NA
v_gene: TRBV7-9
CDR3aa: CASSPPVAGNEQFF
CDR3nt: TGTGCCAGCAGCCCCCCGGTCGCTGGCAATGAGCAGTTCTTC

d_gene: TRBD1
j_gene: TRBJ2-7
abundance: few
v_gene: TRBV27
CDR3aa: CASSMWDRGHYEQYF
CDR3nt: TGTGCCAGCAGTATGTGGGACAGGGGACACTACGAGCAGTACTTC

d_gene: NA
j_gene: TRBJ2-2
abundance: NA
v_gene: TRBV2
CDR3aa: CASTLDWSNTGELFF
CDR3nt: TGTGCCAGCACTCTCGACTGGAGCAACACCGGGGAGCTGTTTTTT

d_gene: NA
j_gene: TRBJ1-4
abundance: NA
v_gene: TRBV18
CDR3aa: CASSPWVGSGEKLFF
CDR3nt: TGTGCCAGCTCACCCTGGGTCGGAAGCGGGGAAAAACTGTTTTTT

d_gene: NA
j_gene: TRBJ2-3
abundance: NA
v_gene: TRBV29-1
CDR3aa: CSVRRPPGRSTDTQYF
CDR3nt: TGCAGCGTCCGAAGGCCTCCCGGGAGAAGCACAGATACGCAGTATTTT

d_gene: TRBD1
j_gene: TRBJ2-6
abundance: NA
v_gene: TRBV5-4
CDR3aa: CASSLPGGSGANVLTF
CDR3nt: TGTGCCAGCAGCTTGCCAGGGGGCTCTGGGGCCAACGTCCTGACTTTC

d_gene: TRBD2
j_gene: TRBJ2-1
abundance: NA
v_gene: TRBV29-1
CDR3aa: CSVEHDVGAGGQFF
CDR3nt: TGCAGCGTTGAACACGATGTCGGGGCGGGGGGACAGTTCTTC

d_gene: NA
j_gene: TRBJ2-6
abundance: NA
v_gene: TRBV10-3
CDR3aa: CAISESISSGANVLTF
CDR3nt: TGTGCCATCAGTGAGTCGATTAGCTCTGGGGCCAACGTCCTGACTTTC

d_gene: NA
j_gene: TRBJ1-3
abundance: NA
v_gene: TRBV19
CDR3aa: CASRDIGSGNTIYF
CDR3nt: TGTGCCAGTCGGGACATCGGGTCTGGAAACACCATATATTTT

d_gene: TRBD1
j_gene: TRBJ1-2
abundance: NA
v_gene: TRBV28
CDR3aa: CASSYRGYYGYTF
CDR3nt: TGTGCCAGCAGCTACAGGGGGTACTATGGCTACACCTTC

d_gene: TRBD1
j_gene: TRBJ1-1
abundance: NA
v_gene: TRBV5-1
CDR3aa: CASSLQGGGTEAFF
CDR3nt: TGCGCCAGCAGCTTGCAGGGGGGAGGCACTGAAGCTTTCTTT

d_gene: TRBD1
j_gene: TRBJ2-3
abundance: NA
v_gene: TRBV7-3
CDR3aa: CASSLMGQGTDTQYF
CDR3nt: TGTGCCAGCAGCTTGATGGGACAGGGCACAGATACGCAGTATTTT